The rows below give T cell receptor beta chains drawn from one sample of a study of blood T cells in healthy people across ages. TCRdb itself ran the 5' RACE reads through MiXCR, one entry per CDR3 protein. The repertoire holds 1.5 million to 2 million distinct CDR3 sequences, with around 50% as singletons. The specimen sequenced was blood. These receptors were taken from a woman between 40 and 55 years old in good health. CDR3s include the opening cysteine and the closing phenylalanine or tryptophan. The order of the fields is D gene, J gene, V gene, clone size, CDR3 protein, CDR3 DNA. A D gene is named only where the DNA matches it firmly. Not every row has a clone size; where given, it reads once, few, many or a size class.

- TRBJ2-5 TRBV28 few CASSLYSLKADGTQYF TGTGCCAGCAGTTTATACAGTCTAAAGGCCGATGGGACCCAGTACTTC
TRBD1 TRBJ2-3 TRBV7-6 few CASSLSLAGGVSTDTQYF TGTGCCAGCAGCTTAAGTTTGGCAGGGGGCGTCAGCACAGATACGCAGTATTTT
TRBD1 TRBJ1-2 TRBV29-1 - CSVRSGTGGYGYTF TGCAGCGTAAGATCCGGGACAGGGGGATATGGCTACACCTTC
- TRBJ1-5 TRBV4-1 - CASSHVISKVQPQHF TGCGCCAGCAGCCACGTTATCTCCAAGGTGCAACCCCAGCATTTT
- TRBJ1-5 TRBV20-1 - CSALHDTSLFNQPQHF TGCAGTGCTCTTCACGATACCAGCCTTTTCAATCAGCCCCAGCATTTT
- TRBJ2-1 TRBV4-1 - CASSLGTGGGYEQFF TGCGCCAGCAGCCTAGGTACGGGGGGCGGATACGAGCAGTTCTTC
- TRBJ2-3 TRBV5-1 - CASSPEQAGASTDTQYF TGCGCCAGCAGCCCGGAACAGGCGGGGGCCAGCACAGATACGCAGTATTTT
TRBD2 TRBJ2-3 TRBV20-1 - CSAGGGASGTDTQYF TGCAGTGCTGGCGGGGGGGCCTCAGGTACAGATACGCAGTATTTT
- TRBJ2-3 TRBV4-3 - CASSQGGGSMDTQYF TGCGCCAGCAGCCAAGGGGGGGGCTCGATGGATACGCAGTATTTT
TRBD2 TRBJ2-1 TRBV10-3 - CAISESVTSGGQGSEQFF TGTGCCATCAGTGAGTCGGTGACTAGCGGGGGGCAAGGGTCTGAGCAGTTCTTC
TRBD2 TRBJ2-3 TRBV5-1 - CASSPTSGSDTQYF TGCGCCAGCAGCCCCACTAGCGGATCAGATACGCAGTATTTT
TRBD2 TRBJ2-1 TRBV5-1 - CASTGKAGVHNEQFF TGCGCCAGCACGGGAAAAGCGGGGGTCCACAATGAGCAGTTCTTC
TRBD1 TRBJ2-5 TRBV24-1 - CATSVRTGGMGGNEQYF TGTGCCACCAGTGTGAGGACAGGGGGTATGGGGGGGAATGAGCAGTACTTC
- TRBJ2-5 TRBV29-1 - CSVGPRETQYF TGCAGCGTAGGCCCAAGAGAAACCCAGTACTTC
- TRBJ2-4 TRBV20-1 few CSASGAGANIQYF TGCAGTGCTAGTGGGGCAGGGGCCAACATTCAGTACTTC
- TRBJ2-4 TRBV7-9 - CASIGSGDDIQYF TGTGCCAGCATTGGGTCAGGGGACGACATTCAGTACTTC
TRBD2 TRBJ2-3 TRBV20-1 few CSAFRASGGLTDTQYF TGCAGTGCCTTCCGGGCTAGCGGGGGGCTCACAGATACGCAGTATTTT
- TRBJ1-2 TRBV20-1 - CSARDEGRGYTF TGCAGTGCTAGAGATGAGGGGAGGGGCTACACCTTC
- TRBJ1-5 TRBV5-1 - CASSPSWVGQPQHF TGCGCCAGCAGCCCTAGTTGGGTGGGGCAGCCCCAGCATTTT
- TRBJ2-5 TRBV9 few CASSVAYGGGETQYF TGTGCCAGCAGCGTAGCTTATGGGGGAGGTGAGACCCAGTACTTC
TRBD1 TRBJ1-2 TRBV5-1 - CASPPRSDRGRYGYTF TGCGCCAGCCCCCCCCGGTCGGACAGGGGGAGGTATGGCTACACCTTC
TRBD1 TRBJ2-1 TRBV29-1 - CSAQNRGLYNEQFF TGCAGCGCCCAAAACAGGGGGCTCTACAATGAGCAGTTCTTC
- TRBJ2-7 TRBV7-9 few CASRGPTYEQYF TGTGCCAGCAGAGGACCTACCTACGAGCAGTACTTC
TRBD2 TRBJ2-5 TRBV27 - CASSPRGVWGETQYF TGTGCCAGCAGCCCACGGGGGGTATGGGGGGAGACCCAGTACTTC
TRBD1 TRBJ2-7 TRBV7-8 few CASSLARSTGKGYEQYF TGTGCCAGCAGCTTAGCGCGCTCGACAGGGAAGGGCTACGAGCAGTACTTC
TRBD1 TRBJ2-5 TRBV2 - CAGGDGTGGFYNEQYF TGTGCCGGGGGAGACGGGACAGGGGGCTTCTACAATGAGCAGTACTTC
- TRBJ2-3 TRBV5-1 - CASNPLSSTSTDTQYF TGCGCCAGCAACCCACTTAGCAGTACTAGCACAGATACGCAGTATTTT
- TRBJ1-1 TRBV3-1 - CASSLSKLPEAFF TGTGCCAGCAGCCTCTCTAAGTTACCTGAAGCTTTCTTT
TRBD2 TRBJ2-7 TRBV27 few CASSFSGGGYEQYF TGTGCCAGCAGTTTTAGCGGGGGGGGCTACGAGCAGTACTTC